These T cell receptor beta chains were read from a single sample in a study of blood T cell repertoires in COVID-19. Generated by immunoSEQ multiplex PCR, the TCRdb table keeps only in-frame clones and is missing some. The table includes approximately 330,000 clones, around 91% detected once. The specimen sequenced was peripheral blood. All receptors come from a woman aged 35 to 49 with COVID-19, enrolled during active disease. Each CDR3 is given with its conserved first and last residue. A D gene is named only where the DNA matches it firmly. Size is stated for part of the rows, as once, few or many counts, or as a class when the clone is expanded.

TRBJ2-1 | TRBV28 | NA | NA | CASSFPSLYNEQFF | TGTGCCAGCAGTTTCCCTAGCTTGTACAATGAGCAGTTCTTC
TRBJ1-5 | TRBV7-8 | NA | few | CASSLATGYVNQPQHF | TGTGCCAGCAGCTTAGCAACAGGGTATGTCAATCAGCCCCAGCATTTT
TRBJ2-3 | TRBV24-1 | NA | NA | CATSDPSASEGTDTQYF | TGTGCCACCAGTGACCCCAGCGCTAGCGAGGGCACAGATACGCAGTATTTT
TRBJ1-1 | TRBV27 | NA | few | CATFGVNTEAFF | TGTGCCACATTCGGGGTGAACACTGAAGCTTTCTTT
TRBJ1-2 | TRBV5-6 | TRBD1 | NA | CASSSTGVGYTF | TGTGCCAGCAGCTCTACAGGGGTTGGCTACACCTTC
TRBJ2-1 | TRBV28 | NA | NA | CASSLWGGLNEQFF | TGTGCCAGCAGTTTGTGGGGGGGGCTCAATGAGCAGTTCTTC
TRBJ2-2 | TRBV9 | TRBD2 | NA | CASSVGLAANTGELFF | TGTGCCAGCAGCGTGGGACTAGCGGCGAACACCGGGGAGCTGTTTTTT
TRBJ1-2 | TRBV27 | TRBD1 | NA | CASRDRGEYTF | TGTGCCAGCAGGGACAGGGGGGAGTACACCTTC
TRBJ2-7 | TRBV4-3 | TRBD1 | NA | CASSQEFGQGGYEQYF | TGCGCCAGCAGCCAAGAATTCGGACAGGGGGGCTACGAGCAGTACTTC
TRBJ2-7 | TRBV4-1 | TRBD1 | NA | CASSLDFGTGGEQYF | TGCGCCAGCAGCTTAGACTTCGGGACAGGGGGTGAGCAGTACTTC
TRBJ2-1 | TRBV27 | NA | NA | CASSLSGASQRAYNEQFF | TGTGCCAGCAGTTTATCGGGGGCTAGCCAGAGAGCCTACAATGAGCAGTTCTTC
TRBJ1-1 | TRBV6-6 | NA | NA | CATQTPQVGTEAFF | TGTGCCACACAAACGCCACAGGTGGGCACTGAAGCTTTCTTT
TRBJ1-3 | TRBV5-4 | NA | NA | CASSNRDTGNTIYF | TGTGCCAGCAGCAACCGGGACACCGGAAACACCATATATTTT
TRBJ1-6 | TRBV5-6 | NA | few | CASSLNHYRGAYNSPLHF | TGTGCCAGCAGCTTGAACCACTACCGCGGGGCCTATAATTCACCCCTCCACTTT
TRBJ2-7 | TRBV27 | TRBD1 | NA | CASSLGQGVGEQYF | TGTGCCAGCAGCCTAGGACAGGGGGTGGGGGAGCAGTACTTC
TRBJ1-6 | TRBV5-1 | TRBD1 | NA | CASSSRDSFSPLHF | TGCGCCAGCAGCTCCCGGGACAGTTTTTCACCCCTCCACTTT
TRBJ2-2 | TRBV9 | TRBD1 | NA | CASGKTGTNTGELFF | TGTGCCAGCGGAAAGACAGGGACGAACACCGGGGAGCTGTTTTTT
TRBJ1-3 | TRBV19 | NA | NA | CASNPDSSGNTIYF | TGTGCCAGTAACCCGGACAGCTCTGGAAACACCATATATTTT
TRBJ2-1 | TRBV6-6 | TRBD2 | NA | CASSLLAASYNEQFF | TGTGCCAGCAGTTTACTAGCGGCTTCCTACAATGAGCAGTTCTTC
TRBJ2-2 | TRBV15 | TRBD1 | NA | CATSRDRGRGELFF | TGTGCCACCAGCAGGGACAGGGGGCGTGGGGAGCTGTTTTTT
TRBJ2-3 | TRBV5-1 | NA | few | CASSEQGFTDTQYF | TGCGCCAGCAGTGAACAGGGTTTTACAGATACGCAGTATTTT
TRBJ2-2 | TRBV7-3 | TRBD2 | NA | CASSLSGGRNTGELFF | TGTGCCAGCAGCTTAAGCGGGGGAAGAAACACCGGGGAGCTGTTTTTT
TRBJ2-1 | TRBV5-5 | TRBD1 | NA | CASIAGTGIYNEQFF | TGTGCCAGCATCGCCGGGACAGGGATCTACAATGAGCAGTTCTTC
TRBJ2-2 | TRBV7-2 | NA | NA | CASSVTGTNTGELFF | TGTGCCAGCAGCGTTACAGGAACGAACACCGGGGAGCTGTTTTTT
TRBJ1-1 | TRBV20-1 | NA | NA | CSASPGGRTEAFF | TGCAGTGCTAGTCCCGGGGGGCGGACTGAAGCTTTCTTT
TRBJ2-7 | TRBV28 | TRBD2 | NA | CASTPAGLLTLYEQYF | TGTGCCAGCACTCCAGCGGGGCTTCTGACCCTCTACGAGCAGTACTTC
TRBJ2-3 | TRBV7-8 | NA | NA | CASSPLRVPTDTQYF | TGTGCCAGCAGCCCTCTTAGAGTTCCCACAGATACGCAGTATTTT
TRBJ1-2 | TRBV20-1 | NA | NA | CSAARGGYTF | TGCAGTGCTGCTCGGGGGGGCTACACCTTC
TRBJ1-2 | TRBV6-5 | TRBD1 | NA | CASSPGTDLNYGYTF | TGTGCCAGCAGCCCAGGGACAGACTTAAACTATGGCTACACCTTC
TRBJ2-5 | TRBV24-1 | TRBD1 | NA | CATSDARQGAETQYF | TGTGCCACCAGTGATGCGCGACAGGGGGCCGAGACCCAGTACTTC
TRBJ2-1 | TRBV2 | TRBD2 | NA | CASRPGLIYNEQFF | TGTGCCAGCAGACCGGGACTAATCTACAATGAGCAGTTCTTC
TRBJ1-2 | TRBV7-2 | TRBD1 | NA | CASSPRQGAGYGYTF | TGTGCCAGCAGCCCTCGACAGGGGGCGGGTTATGGCTACACCTTC
TRBJ2-1 | TRBV19 | NA | NA | CASSILEEYNEQFF | TGTGCCAGTAGTATATTAGAGGAATACAATGAGCAGTTCTTC
TRBJ2-4 | TRBV30 | TRBD1 | NA | CAWSSEQGTIQYF | TGTGCCTGGAGTTCCGAACAGGGGACCATTCAGTACTTC
TRBJ1-5 | TRBV12-3/TRBV12-4 | NA | NA | CASSVIGNQPQHF | TGTGCCAGCAGTGTAATTGGCAATCAGCCCCAGCATTTT
TRBJ2-1 | TRBV15 | TRBD1 | NA | CATSRRRQGAERNEQFF | TGTGCCACCAGCAGACGTCGACAGGGGGCGGAACGTAATGAGCAGTTCTTC
TRBJ2-1 | TRBV29-1 | TRBD1 | NA | CSVGGGGEQFF | TGCAGCGTTGGAGGGGGCGGTGAGCAGTTCTTC
TRBJ1-5 | TRBV5-5 | NA | NA | CASSLTLSITDSNQPQHF | TGTGCCAGCAGCTTGACCCTATCCATTACCGATAGCAATCAGCCCCAGCATTTT
TRBJ2-3 | TRBV24-1 | TRBD1 | once | CATSSRPGTGVPTDTQYF | TGTGCCACCAGTTCCCGACCCGGGACAGGGGTGCCCACAGATACGCAGTATTTT
TRBJ1-2 | TRBV9 | TRBD1 | NA | CASSSRTGGHGYTF | TGTGCCAGCAGCTCCCGGACAGGGGGTCATGGCTACACCTTC
TRBJ2-5 | TRBV4-1 | NA | few | CASSQASGETQYF | TGCGCCAGCAGCCAAGCCAGTGGCGAGACCCAGTACTTC
TRBJ1-4 | TRBV25-1 | TRBD1 | NA | CASSEDRVSEKLFF | TGTGCCAGCAGTGAGGACAGGGTCAGTGAAAAACTGTTTTTT
TRBJ2-7 | TRBV6-2/TRBV6-3 | TRBD2 | NA | CASSYSLREPDYEQYF | TGTGCCAGCAGTTACTCGTTGCGGGAGCCTGACTACGAGCAGTACTTC
TRBJ2-7 | TRBV5-6 | NA | NA | CASSFLLRGGQSYEQYF | TGTGCCAGCAGCTTCCTATTGAGGGGCGGACAGTCCTACGAGCAGTACTTC
TRBJ1-1 | TRBV2 | NA | once | CASSEAGGMNTEAFF | TGTGCCAGCAGTGAAGCTGGTGGCATGAACACTGAAGCTTTCTTT
TRBJ1-2 | TRBV6-6 | NA | NA | CASKDSAHYGYTF | TGTGCCAGCAAGGACAGCGCACACTATGGCTACACCTTC
TRBJ1-6 | TRBV12-3/TRBV12-4 | NA | NA | CASTSLLNSPLHF | TGTGCCAGCACGAGCCTTCTAAATTCACCCCTCCACTTT